Each of the 19 T cell receptor beta chains below was sequenced from the same sample in a study of T cell changes during pregnancy in multiple sclerosis (dated by TCRdb to between 2019 and 2020). To prepare the library, the immunoSEQ multiplex PCR assay was applied. Not all clones reach the TCRdb copy of this immuneACCESS table, which keeps in-frame sequences only. Checked studies attribute under half of the gap to unresolved V genes and leave the rest unexplained. The sample contains 75,000 to 100,000 clones, over 75% of them found a single time. Under 0.8% of the sample comes from the top ten. The sample in question was peripheral blood, obtained in the second trimester of pregnancy. These receptors all come from a female donor in good health, enrolled as a control in a pregnancy study.

In the case of this clone: At one end the junction does not follow the germline gene, possibly because of a read error. The chain joins TRBV18 to TRBJ2-7; 12 bases agree with TRBD1. The CDR3 has 15 amino acids. Germline CDR1 is KGHSH and CDR2 is LQKENI. CDR3 DNA sequence: TGTGCCAGCTCCCCACCGGGACAGGGGGCCCAGGAGCAGTACTTC. This sequence encodes CASSPPGQGAQEQYF.

The CDR3 region has the DNA TGTGCCAGCAGCCTGGCGTTTAGCGGGAGCCGGAGGAAGTACTTC. It translates to CASSLAFSGSRRKYF. The rearrangement links TRBV5-4 to TRBJ2-7, with 9 bases aligning to TRBD2. V shed 4 bases, J shed 11 bases, and the junction held 16 bases outside the gene matches. The CDR3 is 15 residues long. Per the germline V gene, CDR1 is SGHNT and CDR2 is YYREEE (reference sequence).

This chain links TRBV7-9 with TRBJ1-2; a possible D gene is TRBD1 (5 bases). V was pared by 4 bases and J by 4 bases, with 19 bases between. Germline loops: CDR1 SEHNR, CDR2 FQNEAQ (reference sequence). The CDR3 length is 16 residues. For the CDR3, the DNA is TGTGCCAGCAGCTCCCCCGCTGCGGGGCCCGCCTATGGCTACACCTTC. Translating it yields CASSSPAAGPAYGYTF.

CDR3 nucleotide sequence: TGCGCCAGCAGCACCACCCAGGGGTACTACGAGCAGTACTTC. Translated: CASSTTQGYYEQYF. The J gene is TRBJ2-7, the V gene TRBV5-1, with D possibly being TRBD1 (6 bases). Germline-derived CDR1 and CDR2 are SGHRS and YFSETQ. CDR3 length equals 14 residues. Trimming cost V 4 bases and J 3 bases, with 14 bases left between them.

The V gene is TRBV6-5, the J gene TRBJ1-1; D not certain. V was clipped by 6 bases and J by 1 base, with 9 bases between them. This CDR3 is 13 amino acids long. Per germline, CDR1 MNHEY and CDR2 SVGAGI. The CDR3 DNA sequence: TGTGCCAGCAGGAGGCAGCCGAACACTGAAGCTTTCTTT. Protein product: CASRRQPNTEAFF.

The chain joins TRBV19 to TRBJ1-3; D ambiguous. Germline lookup yields CDR1 LNHDA and CDR2 SQIVND (reference sequence). The CDR3 is 14 amino acids. V lost 3 bases, J lost 4 bases, and 10 bases lay in between. The CDR3: CASSMSPIGNTIYF. DNA for the CDR3: TGTGCCAGTAGTATGAGCCCTATCGGAAACACCATATATTTT.

The DNA for the CDR3 is TGTGCCAGCAGCAGGACTAGCGGGAGGAGGGCAGATACGCAGTATTTT. Amino acids: CASSRTSGRRADTQYF. The chain combines TRBV7-6 with TRBJ2-3, with 14 positions matching TRBD2. The CDR3 length is 16 residues. Germline CDR1 SGHVS, CDR2 FNYEAQ. J was trimmed by 4 bases and V by 5 bases; bases with no gene match: 5.

V gene TRBV14 combines with J gene TRBJ1-1; TRBD1 matches 8 bases. J gave up 6 bases and V 0 bases, and 18 bases lay outside the gene matches. CDR1 is SGHDN and CDR2 is FVKESK in the germline V gene. The CDR3 has 19 amino acids. Here the CDR3 reads CASSQDRRQGLGRGSEAFF. For the CDR3, the DNA is TGTGCCAGCAGCCAAGATAGGCGACAGGGGTTGGGAAGGGGCTCTGAAGCTTTCTTT. Supplemented by reference TRBV14 and TRBJ1-1, the full variable domain reads EAGVTQFPSHSVIEKGQTVTLRCDPISGHDNLYWYRRVMGKEIKFLLHFVKESKQDESGMPNNRFLAERTGGTYSTLKVQPAELEDSGVYFCASSQDRRQGLGRGSEAFFGQGTRLTVV.

The rearrangement uses TRBV27 and TRBJ1-2, with 8 bases that match TRBD1. The CDR3 has 14 residues. Germline V gene lookup returns CDR1 MNHEY and CDR2 SMNVEV (reference sequence). With V trimmed by 8 bases and J by 5 bases, 10 bases remained unmatched. This CDR3 is CASRQADRVYGYTF. The CDR3 DNA sequence: TGTGCCAGCCGACAAGCGGACAGGGTTTATGGCTACACCTTC.

The chain recombines TRBV10-3 with TRBJ2-7, with a possible D match to TRBD1 (6 bases). The CDR3 is 12 amino acids. V gave up 2 bases and J gave up 4 bases, with 6 bases separating them. Germline V gene lookup returns CDR1 ENHRY and CDR2 SYGVKD. The CDR3 loop is CAISEQGYEQYF. DNA for the CDR3: TGTGCCATCAGTGAGCAGGGGTACGAGCAGTACTTC.

The V and J genes are TRBV7-2 and TRBJ2-5; D gene ambiguous. Germline V gene data show CDR1 as SGHTA and CDR2 as FQGNSA. V was shortened by 2 bases and J by 14 bases, with 12 bases between the two germline ends. The CDR3 contains 11 residues. Written as DNA, the CDR3 is TGTGCCAGCAGCTTATGGGCCAGCATATACTTC. The encoded protein is CASSLWASIYF.

The gene calls are TRBV27 and TRBJ1-2; 9 positions agree with TRBD1. V lost 4 bases, J lost 3 bases, and 0 bases stayed unmatched. The germline CDR1 and CDR2 sequences are MNHEY and SMNVEV (reference sequence). The CDR3 contains 13 residues. CDR3 nucleotides: TGTGCCAGCAGTTGGGACAGGGACTATGGCTACACCTTC. This codes for CASSWDRDYGYTF.

This chain links TRBV27 with TRBJ2-1; D might be TRBD2 (5 bases). Germline assignment: CDR1 MNHEY and CDR2 SMNVEV (reference sequence). The ends were cut back, 6 bases at V and 6 bases at J, with 12 bases in the middle. CDR3 size: 13 residues. The chain's CDR3 is CASSPLLGNEQFF. CDR3 coding DNA: TGTGCCAGCAGCCCCCTACTAGGCAATGAGCAGTTCTTC.

This clone came up once. V and J are TRBV7-2 and TRBJ2-3; unclear D gene. The germline V gene has CDR1 SGHTA and CDR2 FQGNSA. Trimming shortened V by 5 bases and J by 0 bases, and 12 bases separated the two germline ends. This CDR3 comprises 15 residues. The chain's CDR3 is CASSLEFASTDTQYF. The CDR3 DNA reads TGTGCCAGCAGCCTCGAGTTTGCTAGCACAGATACGCAGTATTTT.

The chain joins TRBV7-9 to TRBJ1-3; 7 bases agree with TRBD1. Per the germline V gene, CDR1 is SEHNR and CDR2 is FQNEAQ (reference sequence). CDR3 length: 18 residues. Germline trimming cut 4 bases from V and 0 bases from J; bases unmatched to any gene: 12. CDR3 coding DNA: TGTGCCAGCAGCTCAGCCGGGACAGCCGATATCTCTGGAAACACCATATATTTT. This translates into CASSSAGTADISGNTIYF.

The rearrangement joins TRBV6-5 to TRBJ2-1; the match to TRBD2 covers 11 bases. Unmatched junction bases numbered 3, after V lost 0 bases and J lost 8 bases. The CDR3 runs to 15 residues. Germline V gene data show CDR1 as MNHEY and CDR2 as SVGAGI. CDR3 coding DNA: TGTGCCAGCAGTTACTCTAGCGGGGGGGCTTATGAGCAGTTCTTC. The encoded protein is CASSYSSGGAYEQFF.

The chain couples TRBV11-2 to TRBJ2-1; TRBD1 aligns across 8 bases. Germline CDR1 reads SGHAT; CDR2 reads FQNNGV. Unmatched junction bases numbered 2, after V lost 5 bases and J lost 5 bases. This CDR3 has 13 residues. The CDR3 DNA sequence: TGTGCCAGCAGCGAGGACAGGGACAATGAGCAGTTCTTC. This sequence encodes CASSEDRDNEQFF.

The CDR3 protein is CASSLRGASYEQYF. DNA of the CDR3: TGTGCCAGCAGCTTGCGGGGGGCTTCCTACGAGCAGTACTTC. The V and J genes are TRBV5-7 and TRBJ2-7, with D maybe TRBD2 (7 bases). TRBV5-7 falls under the ORF class, with uncertain function. The CDR3 is 14 residues long. V lost 1 base and J 1 base, leaving 9 bases between the germline ends.

This clone was seen a few times. The chain combines TRBV5-1 with TRBJ2-2; 13 bases fit TRBD2. Trimming cost V 5 bases and J 1 base; bases outside gene matches: 8. Germline V CDR1 and CDR2: SGHRS, YFSETQ. This CDR3 region has 18 residues. CDR3 coding DNA: TGCGCCAGCAGGGAATGGACTAGCGGGGGCCTGAACACCGGGGAGCTGTTTTTT. Amino acids: CASREWTSGGLNTGELFF.